The source of this T cell receptor (beta chain) is a study of blood T cell repertoires in COVID-19. In the original analysis: Estimated nucleated cell counts came from reference gene primer amplification. The protocol was immunoSEQ multiplex PCR, while the TCRdb copy is restricted to in-frame clones and leaves out a portion. V, J and clone size were drawn from that table, and D and trimming were deduced from the DNA. This sample has some 370,000 clones, with about 90% found just once. The receptor was isolated from a man younger than 35 with active or convalescent COVID-19. The sequencing sample was made of peripheral blood.

The DNA of the CDR3 is TGTGCCAGCAGTCCGAGACAAACTACCGGGGAGCTGTTTTTT. Translating it yields CASSPRQTTGELFF. The chain carries TRBV6-5 and TRBJ2-2; D gene ambiguous. This CDR3 spans 14 amino acids. V gave up 5 bases and J gave up 5 bases, with 12 bases separating them. The germline CDR1 and CDR2 sequences are MNHEY and SVGAGI.